This T cell receptor (beta chain) was identified in a study of shared clonotypes between healthy human individuals (dated by TCRdb to about 2020). Describing the broader study: The cohort comprised a couple of women and a few men aged 18 to 49 years. For each donor, three plates each were used for CD4 naive and CD4 memory, two plates were used for CD8 naive, and one plate was used for CD8 memory. Blood TCR repertoires of several healthy adults were deeply sequenced to estimate repertoire size and the extent of clonotype sharing between individuals. Different laboratories and diverse techniques were used to prepare libraries and sequence TCR repertoires, to increase sequencing depth and limit assay-specific biases. Each donor's leukapheresis produced roughly between about 0.9 and 9.5 billion PBMCs.

Using the deep immunoSEQ assay, multiplex PCR amplified TCR CDR3 regions from genomic DNA. Extracted genomic DNA from each cell subset was spread evenly across all wells of several immunoSEQ 96-well plates, with each plate serving as a replicate. For sorted subsets, 150 to 200 ng genomic DNA, equal to some 28,000 T cell genomes, was loaded into each replicate PCR. Purified libraries were measured with a Qubit 3.0 fluorometer, size-checked on a Bioanalyzer 2100, and measured again with the KAPA Library Quantification kit. Each immunoSEQ 96-well plate was sequenced on its own single-read 150-cycle Illumina NextSeq 550 flow cell. In the source study's methods: Because only junctional sequences without quality scores were contained in the immunoSEQ output, filtering matching that applied to full-length reads could not be performed. Sequences were annotated with PyIR, a Python wrapper for IgBLAST v1.9, using IMGT germline references to assign V/J genes and CDR3. Reads with weak V/J assignments (E-value above 1e-6), missing CDR3, stop codons, out-of-frame junctions, or ambiguous translated residues were removed. A V3J clonotype was defined by an identical inferred V gene, J gene, and CDR3 amino acid sequence. Percentage overlap between repertoires was computed as shared unique clonotypes divided by the size of the smaller repertoire. RTK rarefaction, the Chao1 estimator, and Recon v2.1 estimates of unobserved clonotypes were used to assess repertoire richness. OLGA was used to compute generation probabilities for all TCRbeta clonotypes that the gDNA method yielded from four donors. TCRdb re-hosts the immuneACCESS table, in-frame sequences only. Its copies lack some clones; in the studies checked, an unresolved V gene accounts for under half of them, and the cause for the rest is not known. The V and J calls and clone size are taken from that table; D and trimming were inferred from the DNA. For this sample the table gives hundreds of thousands of clones, of which approximately 96% were detected only once. Jointly, the top ten make up 0.11% of the sample.

Trimming takes 6 bases from V and 8 bases from J, and the germline ends sit 19 bases apart. Reading from cysteine to phenylalanine, the CDR3 counts 14 amino acids. The retained sequence is limited to the CDR3, 42 bases, with the frame set at the first base. The germline V gene provides CDR1 MNHEY and CDR2 SVGAGI. Study-wide conclusions, independent of this receptor: Across a handful of donors, roughly 5% of naive CD4, roughly 3.5% of naive CD8, about 2.3% of memory CD4, and under 0.45% of memory CD8 clonotypes were shared. Naive subsets generally had larger estimated clonotype richness than memory subsets did. Sampling was limited to blood, and TCR repertoires in tissue likely differ from TCR repertoires in blood. Based on pairwise subsampling, the degree of clonotype sharing among donors was expected to be affected by sequencing depth. Because the study included a small number of donors, the genetic and exposure-history diversity represented was limited. Compared with non-shared clonotypes, clonotypes shared by all four sorted-subset donors had higher generation probabilities. Incomplete sequencing was indicated by rarefaction of sorted-subset datasets, despite the large sequencing depth.

CD8 naive samples were CD45RO-negative cells positively selected for CCR7, giving a CD45RA+CCR7+ population that excluded TemRA cells. Donors were healthy HIV-negative adults with no recently reported acute infections or vaccinations. Every donor was a Caucasian adult residing in Nashville, Tennessee, USA. Blood was collected by leukapheresis, and PBMCs were isolated by Ficoll-Histopaque density gradient centrifugation and then cryopreserved in liquid nitrogen vapor phase. Analytical flow cytometry was used to check the purity and quantity of each magnetically sorted T cell population. From each sorted fraction, genomic DNA was isolated and quantified by UV absorbance on a Nanodrop 2000c. With respect to this clone: Its antigen is still unknown. Base qualities are not provided; no much larger clone lies one nucleotide away.

The sequenced sample consisted of naive CD8+ T cells sorted from blood. This specimen's cell subset or site label, interpreted: CD45RA+CCR7+. The rearrangement combines TRBV6-5 with TRBJ1-2; a tentative D call is TRBD1 (5 bases match). This clonotype was obtained from a woman in her twenties or thirties in good health. The DNA reads as follows: TGTGCCAGCAGGCCGGGACCCCTCTCAAGGGGCTACACCTTC. It codes for CASRPGPLSRGYTF.